This T cell receptor beta chain was observed in a study of blood T cell repertoires in COVID-19. TCRdb's copy holds only in-frame clones and misses some; the assay was immunoSEQ multiplex PCR. The sample has 200,000 to 250,000 clones, 70% to 90% seen once; the top ten hold about 7.3%. The CDR3 sequence is 13 residues long. The V end lost 3 bases, the J end lost 3 bases, and 8 bases lay between the germline ends. Germline V gene lookup returns CDR1 LNHNV and CDR2 YYDKDF (reference sequence). Sequenced input: peripheral blood. This sequence joins TRBV15 and TRBJ1-2; D gene ambiguous. The clonotype originates from a woman in her fifties or sixties with active or convalescent COVID-19. The CDR3 region is CATSSGLDYGYTF. CDR3 bases: TGTGCCACCAGCAGTGGGCTGGACTATGGCTACACCTTC.